This TCR beta chain was retrieved from a study of T cell responses to AZD1222 COVID-19 vaccine. The study's findings and limits: Breadth and depth of Spike-specific TCRs rose after two AZD1222 doses. Nearly half of the spike-specific TCRs reportedly recognize variant regions that carry no mutations.

This clone was detected only a few times. Its antigen is as yet unknown. The CDR3 runs 17 residues. Trimming stripped 4 bases from V and 0 bases from J, with 16 bases between. Per the germline V gene, CDR1 is SGHRS and CDR2 is YFSETQ. Produced via immunoSEQ multiplex PCR; TCRdb's table is partial and in-frame only. The repertoire consists of over 130,000 clones, with about nine tenths occurring once and the leading ten covering 4.7%. The chain combines TRBV5-1 with TRBJ1-4; D perhaps matches TRBD1 (6 bases). The sample was peripheral blood, taken on day 0 of AZD1222 vaccination. The TCR originated in an adult in good health. The CDR3 nucleotides read TGCGCCAGCAGCATTTGGACAGAAACTGCAACTAATGAAAAACTGTTTTTT. Encoded protein: CASSIWTETATNEKLFF.